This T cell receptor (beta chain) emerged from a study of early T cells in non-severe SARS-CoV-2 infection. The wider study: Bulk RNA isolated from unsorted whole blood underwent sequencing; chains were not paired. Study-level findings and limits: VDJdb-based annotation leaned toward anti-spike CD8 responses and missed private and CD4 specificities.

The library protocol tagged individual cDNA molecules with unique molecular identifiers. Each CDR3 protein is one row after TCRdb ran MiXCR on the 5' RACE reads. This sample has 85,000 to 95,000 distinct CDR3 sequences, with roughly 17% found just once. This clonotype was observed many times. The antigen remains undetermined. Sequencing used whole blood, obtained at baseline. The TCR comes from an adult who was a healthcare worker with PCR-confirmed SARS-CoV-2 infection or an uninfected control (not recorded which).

DNA of the CDR3: TGTGCCAGCAGCTTAGTCGGAGAAGACTACGAGCAGTACTTC. Translating gives CASSLVGEDYEQYF. V gene TRBV7-6 combines with J gene TRBJ2-7; D not certain. The CDR3 has 14 amino acids. Germline loops: CDR1 SGHVS, CDR2 FNYEAQ. V shed 1 base and J shed 3 bases, with 10 bases lying between them. The complete variable domain, with remaining parts taken from reference TRBV7-6 and TRBJ2-7, reads GAGVSQSPRYKVTKRGQDVALRCDPISGHVSLYWYRQALGQGPEFLTYFNYEAQQDKSGLPNDRFSAERPEGSISTLTIQRTEQRDSAMYRCASSLVGEDYEQYFGPGTRLTVT.